This TCR beta chain was documented in a study of blood T cell repertoires in COVID-19. Participants were placed into cohorts based on the clinical history they reported. Among Cohort 3 donors, those recovered had two negative PCRs, clearance, or symptom resolution. How the authors handled the data: Nucleated cell number was recorded as an estimate derived from reference gene primer amplification. Clones were sequenced by immunoSEQ multiplex PCR, and TCRdb holds only the in-frame ones, with some missing. The V and J calls and the clone size are those of that table, but D and trimming were determined from the DNA. The data show roughly 300,000 clones, about nine tenths seen once. The CDR3 is 16 amino acids. The germline V and J ends were trimmed by 3 bases and 5 bases, with 16 bases remaining between them. Germline CDR1 LGHNA, CDR2 YSLEER.

The material sequenced was PBMCs or T cells enriched from blood (not recorded which). The TCR was taken from a woman under 40 who had recovered from COVID-19. The chain is built from TRBV4-3 and TRBJ1-4; a weak D match, TRBD1 (5 bases). The CDR3, as DNA: TGCGCCAGCAGCCAGGGGAGGTCGGGACTGAATGAAAAACTGTTTTTT. Its protein is CASSQGRSGLNEKLFF.